These 23 T cell receptor beta chains came from one sample sequenced in a study of vaccination and CD4 T cells after COVID-19. These receptors' antigens are unknown. Treatment here: approximately 9-day PBMC culture with coronavirus spike peptide pools or control peptides (ViraFEST assay). At the Johns Hopkins FTIC core, DNA taken from cultured CD4+ T cells was sequenced by way of the Oncomine TCR Beta short-read assay. TCRdb ran MiXCR on the PCR reads and lists one entry per CDR3 protein. In the table there are more than 15,000 distinct CDR3 sequences, 44% of which are singletons. The sequenced sample was CD4+ T cells from blood, cultured in vitro, obtained before SARS-CoV-2 vaccination. These receptors all come from a human donor who had recovered from COVID-19.

J is TRBJ2-5 and V is TRBV6-1; TRBD1 might be the D (7 bases). The CDR3 spans 14 residues. V was shortened by 6 bases and J by 2 bases, with 13 bases between the two germline ends. CDR1 and CDR2 (germline): MNHNS, SASEGT. CDR3 sequence reads: CASSRGTAQETQYF. The DNA for the CDR3 is TGTGCCAGCAGCCGCGGGACAGCTCAAGAGACCCAGTACTTC.

This clonotype appeared a few times. The gene calls are TRBV24-1 and TRBJ2-2, with a possible D match to TRBD2 (6 bases). The V gene lost 4 bases and the J gene lost 5 bases, with 16 bases spanning the gap. This CDR3 is 16 amino acids long. Germline V CDR1 and CDR2: KGHDR, SFDVKD. The CDR3 DNA follows: TGTGCCACCAGTGAGTCACGGTATGGAGGGACCGGGGAGCTGTTTTTT. It yields the protein CATSESRYGGTGELFF.

This clonotype has just a few counts. The CDR3 here is CASSYSGATNEKLFF. The DNA for the CDR3 is TGTGCCAGCAGTTACAGCGGTGCAACTAATGAAAAACTGTTTTTT. The chain is built from TRBV6-2 or TRBV6-3 and TRBJ1-4, with D uncertain. V was cut by 2 bases and J by 0 bases, with 7 bases left in between. The CDR3 is 15 amino acids. The germline CDR1 and CDR2 sequences are MNHEY and SVGEGT.

This chain links TRBV27 with TRBJ1-6; weak D call: TRBD1 (6 bases). The germline V and J ends were trimmed by 3 bases and 11 bases, with 14 bases remaining between them. Germline V gives CDR1 MNHEY, CDR2 SMNVEV (reference sequence). The CDR3 extends over 14 amino acids. In DNA, the CDR3 is TGTGCCAGCAGTTTCGCCAGGGGAAACACACCCCTCCACTTT. Its protein is CASSFARGNTPLHF.

The rearrangement links TRBV7-2 to TRBJ1-3; D not resolved. The germline V gene encodes CDR1 SGHTA and CDR2 FQGNSA. This CDR3 has 17 residues. The ends were cut back, 0 bases at V and 0 bases at J, with 12 bases in the middle. The CDR3 DNA follows: TGTGCCAGCAGCTTAGCTCACGGGTTGGGCTCTGGAAACACCATATATTTT. Protein sequence: CASSLAHGLGSGNTIYF. Full variable domain (remainder filled in from reference TRBV7-2 and TRBJ1-3): GAGVSQSPSNKVTEKGKDVELRCDPISGHTALYWYRQSLGQGLEFLIYFQGNSAPDKSGLPSDRFSAERTGGSVSTLTIQRTQQEDSAVYLCASSLAHGLGSGNTIYFGEGSWLTVV.

This clonotype was observed a few times. The V call is TRBV6-1, the J call TRBJ1-2; D might be TRBD1 (5 bases). The germline gives CDR1 MNHNS, CDR2 SASEGT. Trimming removed 7 bases at V and 8 bases at J, with 20 bases between. This CDR3 spans 14 amino acids. The CDR3 DNA reads TGTGCCAGCAATTTAGAAGGGGATTCGGGAGGCTACACCTTC. It translates to CASNLEGDSGGYTF.

This clonotype occurred a few times. The chain is built from TRBV27 and TRBJ1-5; 7 positions agree with TRBD1. V gave up 3 bases and J gave up 2 bases; unmatched junction bases: 10. The CDR3 has 17 residues. Germline-derived CDR1 and CDR2 are MNHEY and SMNVEV (reference sequence). The CDR3 bases are TGTGCCAGCAGTTTTCTTCGGACAGGCTGGGGCAATCAGCCCCAGCATTTT. Translation: CASSFLRTGWGNQPQHF.

The CDR3 DNA is TGTGCCAGTAGTAGATTAGCGGGAACGGTAGAGACCCAGTACTTC. Its protein is CASSRLAGTVETQYF. V gene TRBV19 combines with J gene TRBJ2-5, with TRBD2 matching 8 bases. Germline-derived CDR1 and CDR2 are LNHDA and SQIVND (reference sequence). The CDR3 length is 15 residues. With 4 bases clipped from V and 4 bases from J, the junction kept 8 bases outside the gene matches.

The rearrangement joins TRBV20-1 to TRBJ2-5; D perhaps matches TRBD2 (7 bases). The CDR3 has 18 amino acids. The germline V and J ends were trimmed by 0 bases and 2 bases, with 22 bases remaining between them. Germline values: CDR1 DFQATT, CDR2 SNEGSKA (reference sequence). CDR3 amino acids: CSARERGGGGTLQETQYF. CDR3 DNA: TGCAGTGCTAGAGAGCGTGGGGGGGGCGGAACCCTACAAGAGACCCAGTACTTC.

This sequence joins TRBV10-3 and TRBJ1-1, with 9 nucleotides matching TRBD1. The V segment lost 6 bases and the J segment 2 bases; nucleotides outside the gene matches: 10. Germline V gene data show CDR1 as ENHRY and CDR2 as SYGVKD. This CDR3 comprises 16 residues. This chain's CDR3 is CAIRRDRVRGNTEAFF. The CDR3 nucleotides are TGTGCCATCAGGAGGGACAGGGTGAGGGGAAACACTGAAGCTTTCTTT.

The chain couples TRBV19 to TRBJ2-7; D might be TRBD1 or TRBD2, each matching 5 bases. The CDR3 spans 13 residues. In germline, CDR1 is LNHDA, CDR2 SQIVND (reference sequence). Trimming removed 5 bases at V and 6 bases at J, with 14 bases between. The CDR3, as DNA: TGTGCCAGTAGTCGGGATAGGGGTAGCGAGCAGTACTTC. Translating it yields CASSRDRGSEQYF.

This clonotype was seen once. The J gene is TRBJ2-7, the V gene TRBV5-6, with 7 bases lining up with TRBD1. With V trimmed by 1 base and J by 3 bases, 7 bases remained unmatched. Germline V gene sequence: CDR1 SGHDT, CDR2 YYEEEE. The CDR3 spans 15 residues. This CDR3 is CASSLQGVVLYEQYF. The DNA of the CDR3 is TGTGCCAGCAGCTTGCAGGGGGTGGTTCTCTACGAGCAGTACTTC. The full variable domain, rest sourced from reference TRBV5-6 and TRBJ2-7, is DAGVTQSPTHLIKTRGQQVTLRCSPKSGHDTVSWYQQALGQGPQFIFQYYEEEERQRGNFPDRFSGHQFPNYSSELNVNALLLGDSALYLCASSLQGVVLYEQYFGPGTRLTVT.

This chain uses TRBV10-1 with TRBJ2-3, with D possibly being TRBD2 (5 bases). V lost 2 bases and J 1 base, leaving 19 bases between the germline ends. The germline gives CDR1 WNHNN, CDR2 SYGVQD (reference sequence). This CDR3 is 18 amino acids long. The CDR3 bases are TGCGCCAGCAGTGAGCAAAGTCCCGGCGGAGGCGGCACAGATACGCAGTATTTT. Its translation: CASSEQSPGGGGTDTQYF.

This clonotype was detected a few times. This chain joins TRBV11-3 and TRBJ2-3, with TRBD2 matching 10 bases. CDR3 length: 16 amino acids. The germline V gene has CDR1 SGHNT and CDR2 YENEEA. The V segment lost 9 bases and the J segment 2 bases; nucleotides outside the gene matches: 11. This CDR3 is CASRSSGRAITDTQYF. CDR3 DNA: TGTGCCAGTAGGTCCAGCGGGAGGGCCATCACAGATACGCAGTATTTT.

This clonotype was seen a few times. The CDR3 coding sequence is TGTGCCAGCAGGACTGGGACAGGGGGGAGCAATCAGCCCCAGCATTTT. Translation: CASRTGTGGSNQPQHF. The chain has TRBV6-1 and TRBJ1-5; 11 bases fit TRBD1. The CDR3 sequence is 16 residues long. J was trimmed by 1 base and V by 6 bases; bases with no gene match: 5. The germline V gene encodes CDR1 MNHNS and CDR2 SASEGT.

In this sample, this clonotype turned up a few times. This rearrangement joins TRBV10-3 to TRBJ2-3; D may be TRBD2 (6 bases). Germline assignment: CDR1 ENHRY and CDR2 SYGVKD. CDR3 length equals 14 residues. Trimming pared 2 bases from V and 4 bases from J, leaving 10 bases between. Here the CDR3 DNA reads TGTGCCATCAGTGAGAACGGGAGCGCAGATACGCAGTATTTT. Translation gives CAISENGSADTQYF.

V usage is TRBV12-3 or TRBV12-4 and J usage is TRBJ2-5; TRBD2 matches 10 bases. The CDR3 runs to 16 residues. The J segment lost 1 base and the V segment lost 6 bases, leaving 8 bases of the junction unmatched. The DNA of the CDR3 is TGTGCCAGCAGCTGGGGGACTAGCGCTTTCCAAGAGACCCAGTACTTC. Translating it yields CASSWGTSAFQETQYF.

CDR3 DNA sequence: TGTGCCATCAGTGAGGAGAGAAGGAATGAGCAGTTCTTC. This encodes CAISEERRNEQFF. The V and J genes are TRBV10-3 and TRBJ2-1; D unclear. The CDR3 is 13 amino acids. Germline CDR1 is ENHRY and CDR2 is SYGVKD. With 2 bases removed from V and 7 bases from J, the gap between germline ends came to 9 bases.

The chain combines TRBV7-9 with TRBJ2-5, with D unresolved. Germline V gene data show CDR1 as SEHNR and CDR2 as FQNEAQ (reference sequence). The V end lost 0 bases, the J end lost 3 bases, and 2 bases lay between the germline ends. This CDR3 is built from 12 residues. The CDR3 nucleotides read TGTGCCAGCAGCTTAGCCAAAGAGACCCAGTACTTC. Its protein product is CASSLAKETQYF.

V gene TRBV6-2 or TRBV6-3 combines with J gene TRBJ2-1, with 16 positions matching TRBD2. The CDR3 contains 20 residues. Germline trimming cut 0 bases from V and 8 bases from J; bases unmatched to any gene: 13. Germline CDR1 reads MNHEY; CDR2 reads SVGEGT. The CDR3 bases are TGTGCCAGCAGTTACTCGCCACCGGGACTAGCGGGAGGGCCTGGGGATGAGCAGTTCTTC. Translation: CASSYSPPGLAGGPGDEQFF.

This clonotype came up a few times. DNA for the CDR3: TGTGCCAGCAGCTTACAGGGAATCACCGGAAACACCATATATTTT. Translation: CASSLQGITGNTIYF. The chain joins TRBV7-6 to TRBJ1-3, with D possibly TRBD1 on 5 matching bases. CDR3 length: 15 amino acids. From germline, CDR1 is SGHVS and CDR2 FNYEAQ. V was trimmed by 2 bases and J by 4 bases, leaving 12 bases between them. Together with reference TRBV7-6 and TRBJ1-3, the CDR3 gives the full variable domain: GAGVSQSPRYKVTKRGQDVALRCDPISGHVSLYWYRQALGQGPEFLTYFNYEAQQDKSGLPNDRFSAERPEGSISTLTIQRTEQRDSAMYRCASSLQGITGNTIYFGEGSWLTVV.

This clonotype was picked up a small number of times. V gene TRBV10-3 combines with J gene TRBJ1-5; D possibly corresponds to TRBD1 (5 bases). Germline lookup yields CDR1 ENHRY and CDR2 SYGVKD. This CDR3 contains 14 residues. Trimming left V 3 bases short and J 3 bases short, with 9 bases between. CDR3 nucleotides: TGTGCCATCAGTGAAGGGGACGACAATCAGCCCCAGCATTTT. Amino acid sequence: CAISEGDDNQPQHF.

This clonotype was picked up a small number of times. The chain employs TRBV7-8 and TRBJ1-1; no reliable D call. The CDR3 spans 14 residues. Trimming removed 0 bases from V and 7 bases from J, with 12 bases in between. CDR1 is SGHVS and CDR2 is FQNEAQ in the germline V gene. CDR3 DNA: TGTGCCAGCAGCTTAGCGGAGACATCCGTTGAAGCTTTCTTT. Protein sequence: CASSLAETSVEAFF.